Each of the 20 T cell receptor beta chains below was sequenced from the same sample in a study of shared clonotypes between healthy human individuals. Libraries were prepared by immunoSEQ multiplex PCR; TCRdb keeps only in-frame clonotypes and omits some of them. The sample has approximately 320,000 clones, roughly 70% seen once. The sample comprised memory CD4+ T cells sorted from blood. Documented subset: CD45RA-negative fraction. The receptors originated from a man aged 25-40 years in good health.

CDR3 loop: CSVEGRRQSEAFF. CDR3 DNA sequence: TGCAGCGTTGAAGGGCGGAGACAGAGTGAAGCTTTCTTT. This rearrangement joins TRBV29-1 to TRBJ1-1, with D possibly matching TRBD1 (5 bases). From germline, CDR1 is SQVTM and CDR2 ANQGSEA. V was trimmed by 1 base and J by 7 bases, leaving 13 bases between them. This CDR3 has 13 residues.

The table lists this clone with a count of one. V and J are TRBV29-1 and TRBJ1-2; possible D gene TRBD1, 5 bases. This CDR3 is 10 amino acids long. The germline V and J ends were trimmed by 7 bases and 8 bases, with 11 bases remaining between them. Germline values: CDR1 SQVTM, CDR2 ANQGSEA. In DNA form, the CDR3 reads TGCAGCGCAGGGTCAGGGGGCTACACCTTC. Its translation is CSAGSGGYTF. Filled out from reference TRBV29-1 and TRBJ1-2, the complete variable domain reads SAVISQKPSRDICQRGTSLTIQCQVDSQVTMMFWYRQQPGQSLTLIATANQGSEATYESGFVIDKFPISRPNLTFSTLTVSNMSPEDSSIYLCSAGSGGYTFGSGTRLTVV.

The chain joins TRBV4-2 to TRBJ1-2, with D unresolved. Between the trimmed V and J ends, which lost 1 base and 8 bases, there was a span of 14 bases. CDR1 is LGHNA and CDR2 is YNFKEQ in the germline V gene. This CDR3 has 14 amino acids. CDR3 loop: CASSQGLGLRGYTF. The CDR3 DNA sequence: TGTGCCAGCAGCCAAGGACTCGGCTTGCGCGGCTACACCTTC.

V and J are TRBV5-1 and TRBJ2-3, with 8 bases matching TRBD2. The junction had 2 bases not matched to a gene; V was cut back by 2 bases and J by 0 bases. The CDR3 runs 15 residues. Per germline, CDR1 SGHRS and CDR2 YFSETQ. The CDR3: CASSFPSGSTDTQYF. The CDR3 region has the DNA TGCGCCAGCAGCTTTCCTAGCGGGAGCACAGATACGCAGTATTTT. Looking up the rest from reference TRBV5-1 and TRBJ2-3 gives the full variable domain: KAGVTQTPRYLIKTRGQQVTLSCSPISGHRSVSWYQQTPGQGLQFLFEYFSETQRNKGNFPGRFSGRQFSNSRSEMNVSTLELGDSALYLCASSFPSGSTDTQYFGPGTRLTVL.

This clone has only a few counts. In DNA form, the CDR3 reads TGTGCCAGCAGCCAAGGGGGATGGAGCAATCAGCCCCAGCATTTT. Protein sequence: CASSQGGWSNQPQHF. V usage is TRBV7-2 and J usage is TRBJ1-5; the D gene is possibly TRBD1 (6 bases). Germline V lookup: CDR1 SGHTA, CDR2 FQGNSA. Trimming took off 5 bases at V and 1 base at J, with 12 bases between the two ends. This CDR3 spans 15 amino acids.

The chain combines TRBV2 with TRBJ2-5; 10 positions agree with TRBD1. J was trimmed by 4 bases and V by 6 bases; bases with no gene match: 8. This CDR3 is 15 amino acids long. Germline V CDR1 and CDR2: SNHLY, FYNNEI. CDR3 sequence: CASSPGTGERETQYF. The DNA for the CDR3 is TGTGCCAGCAGCCCCGGGACAGGGGAACGAGAGACCCAGTACTTC.

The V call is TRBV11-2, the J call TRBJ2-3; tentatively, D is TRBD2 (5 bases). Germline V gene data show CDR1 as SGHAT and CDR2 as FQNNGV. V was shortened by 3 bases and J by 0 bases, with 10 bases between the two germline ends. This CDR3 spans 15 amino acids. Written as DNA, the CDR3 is TGTGCCAGCAGCTTTCGGGGATTCAGCACAGATACGCAGTATTTT. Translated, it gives CASSFRGFSTDTQYF.

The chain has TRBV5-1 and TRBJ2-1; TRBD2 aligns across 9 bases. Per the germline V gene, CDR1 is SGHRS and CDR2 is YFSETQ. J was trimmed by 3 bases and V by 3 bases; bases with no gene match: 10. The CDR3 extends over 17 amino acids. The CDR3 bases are TGCGCCAGCAGCTCGAGCTTAGCGGGAGAGGTCTACAATGAGCAGTTCTTC. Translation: CASSSSLAGEVYNEQFF.

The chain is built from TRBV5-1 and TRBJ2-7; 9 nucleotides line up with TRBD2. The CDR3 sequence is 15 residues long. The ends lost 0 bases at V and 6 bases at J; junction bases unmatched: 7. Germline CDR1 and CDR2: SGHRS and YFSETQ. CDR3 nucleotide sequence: TGCGCCAGCAGCTTGGAAGGCGGGAGGGCCGCCGAGCAGTACTTC. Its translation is CASSLEGGRAAEQYF. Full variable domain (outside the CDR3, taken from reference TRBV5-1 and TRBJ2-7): KAGVTQTPRYLIKTRGQQVTLSCSPISGHRSVSWYQQTPGQGLQFLFEYFSETQRNKGNFPGRFSGRQFSNSRSEMNVSTLELGDSALYLCASSLEGGRAAEQYFGPGTRLTVT.

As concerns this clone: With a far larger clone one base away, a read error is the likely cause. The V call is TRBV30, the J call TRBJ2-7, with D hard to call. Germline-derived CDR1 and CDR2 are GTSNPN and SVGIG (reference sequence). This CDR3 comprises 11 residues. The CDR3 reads CTWQQSYEQYF. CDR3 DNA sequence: TGTACCTGGCAGCAATCCTACGAGCAGTACTTC.

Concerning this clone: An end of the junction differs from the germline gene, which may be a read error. The CDR3 bases are TGTGCCAGCAGGGAAGACCTGACTAGCGCCCCACATGAGCAGTTCTTC. It specifies CASREDLTSAPHEQFF. The J gene is TRBJ2-1, the V gene TRBV6-1; 8 positions match TRBD2. This CDR3 is 16 amino acids long. In germline, CDR1 is MNHNS, CDR2 SASEGT.

The CDR3 protein is CASATSGSSDTQYF. The DNA for the CDR3 is TGTGCCAGTGCGACTAGCGGGAGCTCAGATACGCAGTATTTT. This chain links TRBV19 with TRBJ2-3; 12 positions match TRBD2. The CDR3 is 14 residues long. The ends lost 8 bases at V and 4 bases at J; junction bases unmatched: 4. Germline loops: CDR1 LNHDA, CDR2 SQIVND (reference sequence). The variable domain in full, with the rest retrieved from reference TRBV19 and TRBJ2-3, is DGGITQSPKYLFRKEGQNVTLSCEQNLNHDAMYWYRQDPGQGLRLIYYSQIVNDFQKGDIAEGYSVSREKKESFPLTVTSAQKNPTAFYLCASATSGSSDTQYFGPGTRLTVL.

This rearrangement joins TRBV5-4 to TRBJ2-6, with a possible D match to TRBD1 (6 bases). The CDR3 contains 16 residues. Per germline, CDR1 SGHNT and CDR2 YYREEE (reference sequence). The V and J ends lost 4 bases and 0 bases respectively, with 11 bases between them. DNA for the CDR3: TGTGCCAGCAGCCCAGGACAGACCTCTGGGGCCAACGTCCTGACTTTC. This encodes CASSPGQTSGANVLTF.

CDR3 DNA sequence: TGTGCCAGCAGCTCTGGGGGTCAAGAGACCCAGTACTTC. This encodes CASSSGGQETQYF. The V and J genes are TRBV7-9 and TRBJ2-5; D is tentatively TRBD1 or TRBD2 (5 bases each). Germline V CDR1 and CDR2: SEHNR, FQNEAQ (reference sequence). The CDR3 extends over 13 amino acids. The V end lost 4 bases, the J end lost 2 bases, and 8 bases lay between the germline ends.

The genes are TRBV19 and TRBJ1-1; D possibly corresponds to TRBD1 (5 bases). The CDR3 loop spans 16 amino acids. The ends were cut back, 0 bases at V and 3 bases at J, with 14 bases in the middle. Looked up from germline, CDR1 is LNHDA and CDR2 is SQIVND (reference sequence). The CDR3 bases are TGTGCCAGTAGTATAGAAGAAGGCAGACAGCACACTGAAGCTTTCTTT. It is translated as CASSIEEGRQHTEAFF.

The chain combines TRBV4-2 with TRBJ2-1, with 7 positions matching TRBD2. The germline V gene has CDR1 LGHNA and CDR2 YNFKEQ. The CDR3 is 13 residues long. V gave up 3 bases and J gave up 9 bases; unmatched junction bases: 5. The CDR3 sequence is CASSQVTSSEQFF. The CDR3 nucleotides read TGTGCCAGCAGCCAGGTGACTAGCAGTGAGCAGTTCTTC.

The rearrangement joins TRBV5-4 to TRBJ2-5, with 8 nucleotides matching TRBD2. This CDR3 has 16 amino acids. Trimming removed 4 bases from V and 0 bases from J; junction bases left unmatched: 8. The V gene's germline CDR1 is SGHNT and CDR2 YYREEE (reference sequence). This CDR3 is CASSRWTSTYQETQYF. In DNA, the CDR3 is TGTGCCAGCAGCCGGTGGACTAGCACGTACCAAGAGACCCAGTACTTC.

CDR3 residues: CASSRPGLAGGSYEQYF. The CDR3 coding sequence is TGTGCCAGCAGCCGTCCGGGACTAGCGGGAGGATCCTACGAGCAGTACTTC. The chain recombines TRBV9 with TRBJ2-7; 15 nucleotides align to TRBD2. This CDR3 is 17 amino acids long. Germline V gene sequence: CDR1 SGDLS, CDR2 YYNGEE. V dropped 4 bases and J dropped 1; count of bases not matched to a gene: 6.

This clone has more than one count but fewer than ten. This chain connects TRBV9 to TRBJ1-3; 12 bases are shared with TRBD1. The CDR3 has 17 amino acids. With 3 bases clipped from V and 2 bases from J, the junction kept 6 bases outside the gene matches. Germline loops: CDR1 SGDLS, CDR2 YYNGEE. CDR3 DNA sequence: TGTGCCAGCAGCGAAACCGGGACAGGGGGCACTGGAAACACCATATATTTT. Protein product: CASSETGTGGTGNTIYF.

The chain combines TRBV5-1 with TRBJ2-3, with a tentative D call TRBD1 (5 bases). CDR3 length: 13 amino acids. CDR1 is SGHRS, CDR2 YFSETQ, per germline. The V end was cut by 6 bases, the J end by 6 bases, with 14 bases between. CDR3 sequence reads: CASNDQGSDTQYF. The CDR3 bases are TGCGCCAGCAATGATCAGGGTTCGGATACGCAGTATTTT.